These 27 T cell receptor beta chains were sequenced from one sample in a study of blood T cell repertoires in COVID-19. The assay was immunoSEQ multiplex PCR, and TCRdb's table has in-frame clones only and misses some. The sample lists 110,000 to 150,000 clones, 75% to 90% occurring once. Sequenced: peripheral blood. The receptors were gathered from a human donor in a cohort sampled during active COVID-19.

The CDR3 loop is CASSLATGLSYNEQFF. CDR3 nucleotide sequence: TGTGCCAGCAGCTTAGCGACGGGACTCTCCTACAATGAGCAGTTCTTC. This sequence joins TRBV7-2 and TRBJ2-1; D perhaps matches TRBD2 (6 bases). Germline CDR1 is SGHTA and CDR2 is FQGNSA. CDR3 length: 16 residues. The ends were cut back, 0 bases at V and 0 bases at J, with 9 bases in the middle.

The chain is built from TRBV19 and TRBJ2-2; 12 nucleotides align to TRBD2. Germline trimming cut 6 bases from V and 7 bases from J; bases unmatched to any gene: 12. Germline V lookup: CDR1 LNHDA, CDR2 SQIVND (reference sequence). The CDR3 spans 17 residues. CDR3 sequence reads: CASSTNGLAGRDGELFF. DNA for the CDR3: TGTGCCAGTAGCACTAACGGACTAGCGGGAAGGGACGGGGAGCTGTTTTTT.

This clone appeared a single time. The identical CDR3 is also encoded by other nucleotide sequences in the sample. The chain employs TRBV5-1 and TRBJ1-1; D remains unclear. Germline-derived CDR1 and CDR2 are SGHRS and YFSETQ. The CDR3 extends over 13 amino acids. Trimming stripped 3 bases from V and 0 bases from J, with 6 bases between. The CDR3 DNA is TGCGCCAGCAGCTCAACACTGAACACTGAAGCTTTCTTT. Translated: CASSSTLNTEAFF.

The CDR3 loop reads CASTKERLSGYGYTF. CDR3 in DNA: TGTGCCAGCACCAAAGAACGGCTATCGGGCTATGGCTACACCTTC. The J gene is TRBJ1-2, the V gene TRBV7-8, with D uncertain. With 7 bases removed from V and 4 bases from J, the gap between germline ends came to 19 bases. The CDR3 spans 15 residues. Germline CDR1 reads SGHVS; CDR2 reads FQNEAQ.

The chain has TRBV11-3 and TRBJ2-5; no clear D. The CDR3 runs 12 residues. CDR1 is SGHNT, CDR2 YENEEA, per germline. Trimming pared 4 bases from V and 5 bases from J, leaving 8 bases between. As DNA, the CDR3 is TGTGCCAGCAGCTCCAGTGGTGAGACCCAGTACTTC. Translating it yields CASSSSGETQYF. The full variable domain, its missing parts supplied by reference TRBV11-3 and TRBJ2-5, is EAGVVQSPRYKIIEKKQPVAFWCNPISGHNTLYWYLQNLGQGPELLIRYENEEAVDDSQLPKDRFSAERLKGVDSTLKIQPAELGDSAVYLCASSSSGETQYFGPGTRLLVL.

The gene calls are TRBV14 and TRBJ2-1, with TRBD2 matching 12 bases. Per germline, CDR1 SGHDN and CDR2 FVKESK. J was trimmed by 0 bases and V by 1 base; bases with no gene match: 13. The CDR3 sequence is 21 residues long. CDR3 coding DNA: TGTGCCAGCAGCCAAGGCCGACTAGCGGGAGAAGGTGGGGGCTCCTACAATGAGCAGTTCTTC. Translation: CASSQGRLAGEGGGSYNEQFF. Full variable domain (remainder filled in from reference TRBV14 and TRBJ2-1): EAGVTQFPSHSVIEKGQTVTLRCDPISGHDNLYWYRRVMGKEIKFLLHFVKESKQDESGMPNNRFLAERTGGTYSTLKVQPAELEDSGVYFCASSQGRLAGEGGGSYNEQFFGPGTRLTVL.

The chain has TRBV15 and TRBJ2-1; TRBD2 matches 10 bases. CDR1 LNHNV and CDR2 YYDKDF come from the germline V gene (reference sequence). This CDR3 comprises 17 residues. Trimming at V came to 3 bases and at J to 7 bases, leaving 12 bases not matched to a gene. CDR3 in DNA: TGTGCCACCAGCAGGGATGGAGGGATAGCGGGAGGAAATGAGCAGTTCTTC. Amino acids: CATSRDGGIAGGNEQFF.

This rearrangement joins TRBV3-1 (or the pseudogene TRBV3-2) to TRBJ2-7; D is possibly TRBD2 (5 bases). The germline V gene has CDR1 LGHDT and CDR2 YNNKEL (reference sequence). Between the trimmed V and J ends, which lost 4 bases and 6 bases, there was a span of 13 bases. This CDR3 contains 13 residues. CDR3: CASSLEGRSEQYF. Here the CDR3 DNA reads TGTGCCAGCAGCCTAGAGGGTAGGAGCGAGCAGTACTTC.

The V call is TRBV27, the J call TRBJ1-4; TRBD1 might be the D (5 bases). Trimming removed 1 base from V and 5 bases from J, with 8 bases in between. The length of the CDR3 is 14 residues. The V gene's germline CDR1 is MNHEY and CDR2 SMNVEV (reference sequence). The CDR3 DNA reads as TGTGCCAGCAGTTTATGGGGGGTAAATGAAAAACTGTTTTTT. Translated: CASSLWGVNEKLFF.

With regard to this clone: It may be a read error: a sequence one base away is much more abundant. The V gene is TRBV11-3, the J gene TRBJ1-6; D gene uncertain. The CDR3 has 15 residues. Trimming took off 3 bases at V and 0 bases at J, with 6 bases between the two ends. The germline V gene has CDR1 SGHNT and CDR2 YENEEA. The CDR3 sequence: CASSLGSSYNSPLHF. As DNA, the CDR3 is TGTGCCAGCAGCTTGGGGAGCTCCTATAATTCACCCCTCCACTTT.

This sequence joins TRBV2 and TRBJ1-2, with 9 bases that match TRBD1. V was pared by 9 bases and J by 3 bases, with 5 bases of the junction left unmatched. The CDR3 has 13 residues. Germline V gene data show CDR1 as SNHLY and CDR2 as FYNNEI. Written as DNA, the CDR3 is TGTGCCAGACGGACAGGGGAAGACTATGGCTACACCTTC. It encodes CARRTGEDYGYTF.

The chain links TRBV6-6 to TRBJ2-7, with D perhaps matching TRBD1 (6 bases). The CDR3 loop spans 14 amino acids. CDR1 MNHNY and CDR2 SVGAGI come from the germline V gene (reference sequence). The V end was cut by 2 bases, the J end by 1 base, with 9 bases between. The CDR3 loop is CASSYEGDSYEQYF. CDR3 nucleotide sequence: TGTGCCAGCAGTTACGAGGGGGATTCCTACGAGCAGTACTTC.

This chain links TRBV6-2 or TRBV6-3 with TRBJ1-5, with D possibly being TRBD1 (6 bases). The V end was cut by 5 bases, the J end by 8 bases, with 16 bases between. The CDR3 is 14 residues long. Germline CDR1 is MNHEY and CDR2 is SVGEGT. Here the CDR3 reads CASSRANREKPQHF. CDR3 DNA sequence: TGTGCCAGCAGTAGAGCAAACAGGGAAAAGCCCCAGCATTTT.

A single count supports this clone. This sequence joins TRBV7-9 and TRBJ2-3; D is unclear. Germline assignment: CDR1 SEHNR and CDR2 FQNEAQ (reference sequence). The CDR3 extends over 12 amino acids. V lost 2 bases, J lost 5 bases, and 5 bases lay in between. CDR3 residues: CASSLSLDTQYF. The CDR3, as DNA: TGTGCCAGCAGCTTAAGCCTAGATACGCAGTATTTT.

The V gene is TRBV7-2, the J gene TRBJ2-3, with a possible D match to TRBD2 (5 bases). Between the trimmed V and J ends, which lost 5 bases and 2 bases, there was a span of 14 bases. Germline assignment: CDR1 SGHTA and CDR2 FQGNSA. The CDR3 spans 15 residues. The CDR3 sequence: CASSIRGSFTDTQYF. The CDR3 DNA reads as TGTGCCAGCAGCATACGAGGGTCTTTCACAGATACGCAGTATTTT.

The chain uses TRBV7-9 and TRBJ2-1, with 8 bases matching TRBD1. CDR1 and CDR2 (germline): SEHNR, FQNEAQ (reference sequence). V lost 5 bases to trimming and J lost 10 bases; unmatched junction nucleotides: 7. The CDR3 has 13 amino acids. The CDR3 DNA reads TGTGCCAGCAGCGTAGACAGGGGTTGGGAGCAGTTCTTC. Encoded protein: CASSVDRGWEQFF.

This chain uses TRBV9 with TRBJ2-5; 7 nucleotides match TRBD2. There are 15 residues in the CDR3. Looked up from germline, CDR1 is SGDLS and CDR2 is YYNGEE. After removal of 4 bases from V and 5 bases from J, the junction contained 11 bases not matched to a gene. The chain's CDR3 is CASSPLERGGETQYF. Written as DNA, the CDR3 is TGTGCCAGCAGCCCACTCGAGCGGGGCGGGGAGACCCAGTACTTC.

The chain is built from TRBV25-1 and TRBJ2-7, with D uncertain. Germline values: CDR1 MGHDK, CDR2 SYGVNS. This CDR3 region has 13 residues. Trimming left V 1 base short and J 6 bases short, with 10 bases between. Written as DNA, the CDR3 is TGTGCCAGCAGTGAATCATTTCGCGTCGAGCAGTACTTC. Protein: CASSESFRVEQYF.

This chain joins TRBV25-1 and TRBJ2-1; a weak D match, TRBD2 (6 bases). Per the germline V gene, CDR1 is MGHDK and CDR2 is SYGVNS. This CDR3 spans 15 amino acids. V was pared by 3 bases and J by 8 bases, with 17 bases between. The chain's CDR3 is CASSDPRDFTDEQFF. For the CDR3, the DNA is TGTGCCAGCAGTGACCCTCGGGACTTTACGGATGAGCAGTTCTTC.

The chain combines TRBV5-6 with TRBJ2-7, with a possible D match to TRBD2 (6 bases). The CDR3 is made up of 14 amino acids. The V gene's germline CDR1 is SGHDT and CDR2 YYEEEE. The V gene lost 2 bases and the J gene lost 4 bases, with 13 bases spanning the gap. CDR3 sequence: CASSLFGGRYEQYF. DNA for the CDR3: TGTGCCAGCAGCTTATTTGGGGGGAGGTACGAGCAGTACTTC.

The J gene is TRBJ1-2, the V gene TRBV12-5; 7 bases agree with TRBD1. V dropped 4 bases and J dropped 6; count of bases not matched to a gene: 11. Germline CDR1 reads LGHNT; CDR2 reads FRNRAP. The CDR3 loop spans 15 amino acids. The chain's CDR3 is CASGYRNRGANGYTF. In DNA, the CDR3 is TGTGCTAGTGGTTACCGGAACAGGGGAGCGAATGGCTACACCTTC.

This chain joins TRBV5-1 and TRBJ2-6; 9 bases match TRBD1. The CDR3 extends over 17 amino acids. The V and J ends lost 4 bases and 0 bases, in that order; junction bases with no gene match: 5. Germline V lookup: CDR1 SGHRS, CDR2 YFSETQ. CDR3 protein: CASSQGQGSSGANVLTF. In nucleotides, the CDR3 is TGCGCCAGCAGCCAGGGACAGGGAAGCTCTGGGGCCAACGTCCTGACTTTC. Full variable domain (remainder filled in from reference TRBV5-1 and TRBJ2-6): KAGVTQTPRYLIKTRGQQVTLSCSPISGHRSVSWYQQTPGQGLQFLFEYFSETQRNKGNFPGRFSGRQFSNSRSEMNVSTLELGDSALYLCASSQGQGSSGANVLTFGAGSRLTVL.

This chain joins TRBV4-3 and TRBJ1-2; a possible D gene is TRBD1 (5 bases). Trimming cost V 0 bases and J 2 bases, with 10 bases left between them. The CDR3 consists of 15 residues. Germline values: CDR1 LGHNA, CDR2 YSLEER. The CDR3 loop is CASSQEPGGNYGYTF. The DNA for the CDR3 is TGCGCCAGCAGCCAAGAGCCCGGGGGGAACTATGGCTACACCTTC.

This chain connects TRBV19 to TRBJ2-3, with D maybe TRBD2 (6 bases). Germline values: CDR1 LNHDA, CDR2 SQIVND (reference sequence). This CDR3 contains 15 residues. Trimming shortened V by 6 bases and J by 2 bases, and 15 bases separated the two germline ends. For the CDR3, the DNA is TGTGCCAGTAGCTCCACACTAGCCAACACAGATACGCAGTATTTT. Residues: CASSSTLANTDTQYF. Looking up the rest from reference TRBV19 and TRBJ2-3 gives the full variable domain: DGGITQSPKYLFRKEGQNVTLSCEQNLNHDAMYWYRQDPGQGLRLIYYSQIVNDFQKGDIAEGYSVSREKKESFPLTVTSAQKNPTAFYLCASSSTLANTDTQYFGPGTRLTVL.

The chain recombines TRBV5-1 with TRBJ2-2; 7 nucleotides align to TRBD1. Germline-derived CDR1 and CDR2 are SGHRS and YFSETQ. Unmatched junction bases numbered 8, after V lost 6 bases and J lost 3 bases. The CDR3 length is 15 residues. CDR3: CASNQGGAYTGELFF. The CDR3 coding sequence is TGCGCCAGCAACCAAGGGGGCGCGTACACCGGGGAGCTGTTTTTT.

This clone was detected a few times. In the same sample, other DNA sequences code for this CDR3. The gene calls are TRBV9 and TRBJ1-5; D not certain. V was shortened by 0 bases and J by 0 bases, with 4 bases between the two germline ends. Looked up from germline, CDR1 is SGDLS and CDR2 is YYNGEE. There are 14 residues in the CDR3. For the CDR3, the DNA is TGTGCCAGCAGCGTAGGACTTAGCAATCAGCCCCAGCATTTT. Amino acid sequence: CASSVGLSNQPQHF.

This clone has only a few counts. Here the CDR3 reads CASSPGDRDNSPLHF. The DNA for the CDR3 is TGCGCCAGCAGCCCAGGGGACAGGGATAATTCACCCCTCCACTTT. V and J are TRBV5-1 and TRBJ1-6; 9 bases line up with TRBD1. The CDR3 contains 15 residues. From germline, CDR1 is SGHRS and CDR2 YFSETQ. V trimming: 4 bases; J trimming: 5 bases; junction bases outside the gene matches: 4.